What follows are 28 T cell receptor beta chains derived from one specimen sequenced in a study of blood T cell repertoires in COVID-19. Data came from immunoSEQ multiplex PCR; TCRdb stores just in-frame clones and leaves some out. Seen here are 300,000 to 350,000 clones, about 93% observed once, and the top ten hold under 7%. Sequencing was performed on peripheral blood. These receptors were obtained from a woman in her twenties or thirties with COVID-19, enrolled during active disease.

This chain connects TRBV6-1 to TRBJ1-5; TRBD1 agrees at 7 bases. The CDR3 contains 15 residues. Germline V CDR1 and CDR2: MNHNS, SASEGT. V lost 2 bases and J lost 5; bases outside the gene matches: 6. CDR3 region: CASSEQGVEDQPQHF. CDR3 DNA sequence: TGTGCCAGCAGTGAACAGGGGGTGGAGGATCAGCCCCAGCATTTT.

The chain uses TRBV7-9 and TRBJ2-3, with D possibly TRBD1 on 5 matching bases. The V gene's germline CDR1 is SEHNR and CDR2 FQNEAQ (reference sequence). The CDR3 is 16 residues long. V lost 3 bases and J lost 6, with 19 bases in between. CDR3 residues: CASSFAGVRAIDTQYF. In DNA, the CDR3 is TGTGCCAGCAGCTTCGCCGGTGTCAGGGCGATTGATACGCAGTATTTT. Variable domain in full (rest from reference TRBV7-9 and TRBJ2-3): DTGVSQNPRHKITKRGQNVTFRCDPISEHNRLYWYRQTLGQGPEFLTYFQNEAQLEKSRLLSDRFSAERPKGSFSTLEIQRTEQGDSAMYLCASSFAGVRAIDTQYFGPGTRLTVL.

V and J are TRBV11-2 and TRBJ2-7, with 13 bases that match TRBD2. J lost 4 bases, V lost 4 bases, and 7 bases had no gene match. The CDR3 extends over 16 amino acids. From germline, CDR1 is SGHAT and CDR2 FQNNGV. The CDR3 is CASSSPWTSGSYEQYF. CDR3 DNA: TGTGCCAGCAGCTCACCTTGGACTAGCGGGAGTTACGAGCAGTACTTC. The whole variable domain, filled in from reference TRBV11-2 and TRBJ2-7, reads EAGVAQSPRYKIIEKRQSVAFWCNPISGHATLYWYQQILGQGPKLLIQFQNNGVVDDSQLPKDRFSAERLKGVDSTLKIQPAKLEDSAVYLCASSSPWTSGSYEQYFGPGTRLTVT.

The J gene is TRBJ1-5, the V gene TRBV28, with D unresolved. The CDR3 consists of 12 residues. The ends were cut back, 4 bases at V and 4 bases at J, with 5 bases in the middle. CDR1 is MDHEN, CDR2 SYDVKM, per germline. The CDR3 DNA follows: TGTGCCAGCAGTTACGGGAATCAGCCCCAGCATTTT. It codes for CASSYGNQPQHF.

The DNA for the CDR3 is TGTGCCAGCAGTGAGCCGAGGGTACCCTACGAGCAGTACTTC. Its protein product is CASSEPRVPYEQYF. The chain links TRBV25-1 to TRBJ2-7; D is possibly TRBD2 (5 bases). V was cut by 3 bases and J by 2 bases, with 11 bases left in between. CDR1 and CDR2 (germline): MGHDK, SYGVNS. CDR3 length: 14 amino acids.

The gene calls are TRBV19 and TRBJ2-1; TRBD1 aligns across 8 bases. This CDR3 is 14 amino acids long. CDR1 LNHDA and CDR2 SQIVND come from the germline V gene (reference sequence). V gave up 5 bases and J gave up 4 bases; unmatched junction bases: 4. CDR3 residues: CASSWQGAYNEQFF. Written as DNA, the CDR3 is TGTGCCAGTAGTTGGCAGGGGGCATACAATGAGCAGTTCTTC. Full variable domain (remainder filled in from reference TRBV19 and TRBJ2-1): DGGITQSPKYLFRKEGQNVTLSCEQNLNHDAMYWYRQDPGQGLRLIYYSQIVNDFQKGDIAEGYSVSREKKESFPLTVTSAQKNPTAFYLCASSWQGAYNEQFFGPGTRLTVL.

V is TRBV6-5 and J is TRBJ2-3; TRBD2 matches 7 bases. J gave up 6 bases and V 10 bases, and 10 bases lay outside the gene matches. Germline V lookup: CDR1 MNHEY, CDR2 SVGAGI. The CDR3 has 13 residues. The CDR3 loop is CATPGGLGDTQYF. For the CDR3, the DNA is TGTGCCACCCCCGGAGGACTAGGGGATACGCAGTATTTT.

The chain joins TRBV7-9 to TRBJ1-2, with D uncertain. Trimming removed 6 bases at V and 7 bases at J, with 12 bases between. Germline V gene sequence: CDR1 SEHNR, CDR2 FQNEAQ (reference sequence). CDR3 length: 12 residues. This chain's CDR3 is CASRSQARGYTF. The CDR3 coding sequence is TGTGCCAGCAGATCCCAGGCTCGTGGCTACACCTTC.

J is TRBJ1-1 and V is TRBV10-2; 7 bases are a match to TRBD1. The V gene end was trimmed by 3 bases and the J gene end by 1 base; junction bases not matched to a gene: 5. This CDR3 region has 15 residues. CDR1 and CDR2 from the germline V gene are WSHSY and SAAADI. CDR3 DNA: TGCGCCAGCAGTGACATACAGGGGCCGAACACTGAAGCTTTCTTT. Its protein is CASSDIQGPNTEAFF.

This clone was seen once. V and J are TRBV4-1 and TRBJ1-1; D not resolved. Per germline, CDR1 MGHRA and CDR2 YSYEKL. V lost 3 bases and J 11 bases, leaving 13 bases between the germline ends. The CDR3 is 12 residues long. The CDR3 is CASSQDGKRAFF. CDR3 DNA sequence: TGCGCCAGCAGCCAGGACGGGAAGAGGGCTTTCTTT.

The chain uses TRBV30 and TRBJ2-5; TRBD1 matches at 7 bases. Trimming removed 5 bases from V and 6 bases from J; junction bases left unmatched: 6. The V gene's germline CDR1 is GTSNPN and CDR2 SVGIG (reference sequence). The CDR3 has 12 amino acids. The CDR3 region is CAWEDRAKTQYF. As DNA, the CDR3 is TGTGCCTGGGAAGACAGGGCCAAGACCCAGTACTTC.

V usage is TRBV6-5 and J usage is TRBJ1-2; 7 bases map to TRBD1. The CDR3 is 15 amino acids. After removal of 2 bases from V and 5 bases from J, the junction contained 8 bases not matched to a gene. The germline V gene encodes CDR1 MNHEY and CDR2 SVGAGI. CDR3 sequence: CASSYLGQHYYGYTF. As DNA, the CDR3 is TGTGCCAGCAGTTACCTGGGACAGCACTATTATGGCTACACCTTC.

This chain uses TRBV10-2 with TRBJ1-3; D perhaps matches TRBD1 (5 bases). Per germline, CDR1 WSHSY and CDR2 SAAADI. This CDR3 is built from 13 residues. V was trimmed by 1 base and J by 6 bases, leaving 7 bases between them. The CDR3 DNA is TGCGCCAGCAGTGAGTGGGGCGCAAACACCATATATTTT. Protein product: CASSEWGANTIYF.

The chain recombines TRBV6-5 with TRBJ2-7; 14 nucleotides match TRBD2. Germline CDR1 is MNHEY and CDR2 is SVGAGI. The length of the CDR3 is 14 residues. The trim removed 4 bases at V and 8 bases at J, leaving 4 bases unmatched. CDR3 region: CASSSGLAGVKQYF. The CDR3, as DNA: TGTGCCAGCAGTTCGGGACTAGCGGGAGTTAAGCAGTACTTC.

V gene TRBV4-1 combines with J gene TRBJ2-1; TRBD2 is a possible D gene (5 bases). Trimming removed 4 bases from V and 4 bases from J, with 17 bases in between. Germline CDR1 reads MGHRA; CDR2 reads YSYEKL. The CDR3 is 16 residues long. The CDR3 here is CASSLLGRDRYNEQFF. CDR3 nucleotides: TGCGCCAGCAGCCTCCTTGGACGGGATAGGTACAATGAGCAGTTCTTC.

V gene TRBV5-5 combines with J gene TRBJ2-4; D gene uncertain. Per germline, CDR1 SGHKS and CDR2 YYEKEE (reference sequence). Deletions cut 0 bases from V and 7 bases from J, with 8 bases between. The length of the CDR3 is 13 residues. The CDR3, as DNA: TGTGCCAGCAGCTTGGCTGCGAGGAACATTCAGTACTTC. Its protein is CASSLAARNIQYF.

V and J are TRBV4-1 and TRBJ2-3; weak D call: TRBD1 (5 bases). The V end was cut by 1 base, the J end by 1 base, with 18 bases between. The CDR3 is made up of 18 amino acids. Germline V lookup: CDR1 MGHRA, CDR2 YSYEKL. This CDR3 reads CASSQVRVLDSRTDTQYF. CDR3 nucleotide sequence: TGCGCCAGCAGCCAAGTACGGGTACTTGACAGCCGCACAGATACGCAGTATTTT.

This clone was counted only a few times. The gene calls are TRBV2 and TRBJ1-6, with 10 bases that match TRBD1. The ends lost 7 bases at V and 6 bases at J; junction bases unmatched: 6. The germline V gene has CDR1 SNHLY and CDR2 FYNNEI. This CDR3 is 15 amino acids long. The CDR3 DNA is TGTGCCAGCACCAGACAGGGGGCTCGTAATTCACCCCTCCACTTT. Protein sequence: CASTRQGARNSPLHF.

This clone has a single count. The chain links TRBV9 to TRBJ2-3; possibly TRBD1 for D (6 bases). The CDR3 runs to 15 residues. Germline V gene data show CDR1 as SGDLS and CDR2 as YYNGEE. Trimming took off 4 bases at V and 0 bases at J, with 12 bases between the two ends. The CDR3 reads CASSPEGESTDTQYF. The CDR3 DNA is TGTGCCAGCAGCCCAGAGGGGGAAAGCACAGATACGCAGTATTTT.

The chain joins TRBV11-2 to TRBJ2-7; TRBD1 aligns across 10 bases. CDR3 length: 16 amino acids. Germline values: CDR1 SGHAT, CDR2 FQNNGV. V trimming: 0 bases; J trimming: 1 base; junction bases outside the gene matches: 3. The CDR3 DNA is TGTGCCAGCAGCTTAGACCCGGACAGGGGGTCCTACGAGCAGTACTTC. Translated, it gives CASSLDPDRGSYEQYF. Combining the CDR3 with reference TRBV11-2 and TRBJ2-7 gives the whole variable domain EAGVAQSPRYKIIEKRQSVAFWCNPISGHATLYWYQQILGQGPKLLIQFQNNGVVDDSQLPKDRFSAERLKGVDSTLKIQPAKLEDSAVYLCASSLDPDRGSYEQYFGPGTRLTVT.

The rearrangement uses TRBV9 and TRBJ2-7; 9 nucleotides match TRBD2. Germline V gives CDR1 SGDLS, CDR2 YYNGEE. Germline trimming cut 0 bases from V and 5 bases from J; bases unmatched to any gene: 9. The CDR3 spans 16 residues. In DNA, the CDR3 is TGTGCCAGCAGCGTAGGAGCGGGGGGCTCTGGGAACGAGCAGTACTTC. Its translation is CASSVGAGGSGNEQYF.

This clone came up once. This chain connects TRBV7-9 to TRBJ1-3; D remains ambiguous. This CDR3 has 12 amino acids. CDR1 and CDR2 from the germline V gene are SEHNR and FQNEAQ (reference sequence). V lost 4 bases to trimming and J lost 4 bases, with 5 bases between them. CDR3 coding DNA: TGTGCCAGCAGCTCCCTCGGAAACACCATATATTTT. It codes for CASSSLGNTIYF.

This clone was recorded once. The rearrangement links TRBV28 to TRBJ1-1, with a tentative D call TRBD1 (6 bases). The CDR3 loop spans 14 amino acids. The V gene's germline CDR1 is MDHEN and CDR2 SYDVKM. Trimming pared 7 bases from V and 7 bases from J, leaving 19 bases between. This CDR3 reads CASTSGGGRGEAFF. For the CDR3, the DNA is TGTGCCAGCACTTCGGGAGGGGGGCGCGGTGAAGCTTTCTTT.

The CDR3 loop is CATSRDGYTGGANVLTF. The DNA for the CDR3 is TGTGCCACCAGCAGAGATGGGTATACGGGAGGGGCCAACGTCCTGACTTTC. V usage is TRBV15 and J usage is TRBJ2-6, with a tentative D call TRBD2 (5 bases). CDR3 size: 17 residues. V was shortened by 0 bases and J by 4 bases, with 13 bases between the two germline ends. Germline-derived CDR1 and CDR2 are LNHNV and YYDKDF (reference sequence).

CDR3 in amino acids: CASSESARGAYNEQFF. Written as DNA, the CDR3 is TGCGCCAGCAGTGAGTCGGCGCGGGGGGCCTACAATGAGCAGTTCTTC. V gene TRBV10-2 combines with J gene TRBJ2-1; TRBD2 agrees at 8 bases. Germline lookup yields CDR1 WSHSY and CDR2 SAAADI. Losses at the gene ends were 0 bases for V and 2 bases for J; bases not matched to a gene: 3. This CDR3 comprises 16 residues.

The chain carries TRBV7-2 and TRBJ1-2; 9 bases are a match to TRBD1. This CDR3 comprises 13 residues. V shed 5 bases, J shed 8 bases, and the junction held 6 bases outside the gene matches. Germline V gives CDR1 SGHTA, CDR2 FQGNSA. The CDR3 DNA reads as TGTGCCAGCAGCCCGGACAGGGGAAGGGGCTACACCTTC. It codes for CASSPDRGRGYTF.

The gene calls are TRBV7-6 and TRBJ2-5, with TRBD2 matching over 7 bases. V lost 5 bases to trimming and J lost 5 bases; unmatched junction nucleotides: 8. Germline CDR1 and CDR2: SGHVS and FNYEAQ. This CDR3 spans 14 amino acids. The CDR3 loop reads CASSTQLAWETQYF. The CDR3 DNA is TGTGCCAGCAGCACCCAACTAGCGTGGGAGACCCAGTACTTC.

The genes are TRBV6-1 and TRBJ2-1, with 11 nucleotides matching TRBD2. Germline V gene data show CDR1 as MNHNS and CDR2 as SASEGT. CDR3 length equals 18 residues. After removal of 2 bases from V and 3 bases from J, the junction contained 9 bases not matched to a gene. The CDR3 nucleotides read TGTGCCAGCAGTGAATGGGGGGTCCTAGCGGGAGGCTACAATGAGCAGTTCTTC. As protein: CASSEWGVLAGGYNEQFF.